These 32 T cell receptor beta chains were sequenced from one sample in a study of blood T cell repertoires in COVID-19. Sequenced by immunoSEQ multiplex PCR; TCRdb stores in-frame clones only, minus some. The table has about 420,000 clones, 70% to 90% seen once. Sequencing used peripheral blood. The receptors stem from a man between 18 and 29 years old with COVID-19, enrolled during active disease.

The chain couples TRBV6-5 to TRBJ2-7, with 8 positions matching TRBD1. The CDR3 spans 14 residues. The germline gives CDR1 MNHEY, CDR2 SVGAGI. Trimming cost V 6 bases and J 3 bases; bases outside gene matches: 7. In DNA, the CDR3 is TGTGCCAGCAGCCTGACAGGGGTCGTCTACGAGCAGTACTTC. Protein sequence: CASSLTGVVYEQYF.

This chain's CDR3 is CASSRTGDSGNTIYF. The CDR3 DNA follows: TGTGCCAGCAGCCGGACAGGGGACTCAGGAAACACCATATATTTT. This chain links TRBV5-4 with TRBJ1-3; 9 bases fit TRBD1. This CDR3 has 15 amino acids. V shed 4 bases and J 4 bases; nucleotides not matched to a gene: 6. Per germline, CDR1 SGHNT and CDR2 YYREEE (reference sequence). The whole variable domain, remainder taken from reference TRBV5-4 and TRBJ1-3, is ETGVTQSPTHLIKTRGQQVTLRCSSQSGHNTVSWYQQALGQGPQFIFQYYREEENGRGNFPPRFSGLQFPNYSSELNVNALELDDSALYLCASSRTGDSGNTIYFGEGSWLTVV.

The chain has TRBV4-1 and TRBJ2-3, with D perhaps TRBD1 (5 bases). The V gene lost 4 bases and the J gene lost 2 bases, with 10 bases spanning the gap. Germline V gives CDR1 MGHRA, CDR2 YSYEKL. The CDR3 loop spans 14 amino acids. The CDR3, as DNA: TGCGCCAGCAGCCTACAGACAGCCACAGATACGCAGTATTTT. Protein: CASSLQTATDTQYF.

The chain uses TRBV19 and TRBJ2-7; 7 bases are shared with TRBD1. The germline V gene has CDR1 LNHDA and CDR2 SQIVND (reference sequence). V trimming: 3 bases; J trimming: 6 bases; junction bases outside the gene matches: 5. The CDR3 is 13 residues long. CDR3 DNA sequence: TGTGCCAGTAGTATTGACAGGGTTGGCGAGCAGTACTTC. Protein: CASSIDRVGEQYF.

The chain links TRBV7-9 to TRBJ2-7; 7 nucleotides agree with TRBD1. Losses at the gene ends were 5 bases for V and 13 bases for J; bases not matched to a gene: 26. The CDR3 spans 17 residues. In germline, CDR1 is SEHNR, CDR2 FQNEAQ (reference sequence). In DNA, the CDR3 is TGTGCCAGCAGCCCAGGATTTTCGGGACAGACCTTACCCAGCCCCTACTTC. Encoded protein: CASSPGFSGQTLPSPYF. The full variable domain, completed using reference TRBV7-9 and TRBJ2-7, is DTGVSQNPRHKITKRGQNVTFRCDPISEHNRLYWYRQTLGQGPEFLTYFQNEAQLEKSRLLSDRFSAERPKGSFSTLEIQRTEQGDSAMYLCASSPGFSGQTLPSPYFGPGTRLTVT.

This chain uses TRBV27 with TRBJ2-7; tentative D call: TRBD1 (5 bases). The V end was cut by 3 bases, the J end by 5 bases, with 17 bases between. Per the germline V gene, CDR1 is MNHEY and CDR2 is SMNVEV (reference sequence). The CDR3 loop spans 15 amino acids. Written as DNA, the CDR3 is TGTGCCAGCAGTTTGCGCCAGGGTACCTTCCACGAGCAGTACTTC. Translated: CASSLRQGTFHEQYF.

The chain employs TRBV5-4 and TRBJ2-7, with D perhaps TRBD1 (5 bases). The CDR3 consists of 13 residues. Germline CDR1 and CDR2: SGHNT and YYREEE (reference sequence). Trimming removed 4 bases at V and 3 bases at J, with 11 bases between. This CDR3 is CASSTQDSYEQYF. CDR3 DNA: TGTGCCAGCAGCACCCAAGACAGCTACGAGCAGTACTTC.

The chain links TRBV19 to TRBJ2-5, with a weak D call TRBD2 (6 bases). The germline V gene has CDR1 LNHDA and CDR2 SQIVND (reference sequence). The CDR3 has 16 residues. The ends were cut back, 6 bases at V and 5 bases at J, with 22 bases in the middle. The CDR3 bases are TGTGCCAGTAGCGAACCACGGGGGAGGACGCTCGAGACCCAGTACTTC. Residues: CASSEPRGRTLETQYF.

This clone has just a few counts. The chain carries TRBV5-1 and TRBJ2-5; D perhaps matches TRBD1 (6 bases). Germline V gene data show CDR1 as SGHRS and CDR2 as YFSETQ. CDR3 length: 14 residues. V gave up 0 bases and J gave up 1 base, with 7 bases separating them. Here the CDR3 reads CASSLGQAQETQYF. The CDR3 DNA sequence: TGCGCCAGCAGCTTGGGACAGGCCCAAGAGACCCAGTACTTC.

The V gene is TRBV9, the J gene TRBJ2-3; 7 nucleotides match TRBD2. After removal of 4 bases from V and 4 bases from J, the junction contained 6 bases not matched to a gene. Germline CDR1 reads SGDLS; CDR2 reads YYNGEE. This CDR3 contains 14 residues. Here the CDR3 reads CASSPREGPDTQYF. As DNA, the CDR3 is TGTGCCAGCAGCCCTAGGGAGGGACCAGATACGCAGTATTTT.

This chain joins TRBV19 and TRBJ2-2; maybe TRBD2 (6 bases). Germline V lookup: CDR1 LNHDA, CDR2 SQIVND (reference sequence). The CDR3 extends over 14 amino acids. Deletions cut 0 bases from V and 7 bases from J, with 9 bases between. This CDR3 is CASSIDRRGGELFF. The CDR3 bases are TGTGCCAGTAGTATAGATAGGCGGGGCGGGGAGCTGTTTTTT.

This clone was counted a single time. V usage is TRBV28 and J usage is TRBJ2-1; 9 nucleotides match TRBD1. The germline gives CDR1 MDHEN, CDR2 SYDVKM. This CDR3 comprises 14 residues. J lost 7 bases, V lost 6 bases, and 7 bases had no gene match. CDR3 amino acids: CASRSRDRVNEQFF. The CDR3 DNA reads as TGTGCCAGCAGGAGCCGGGACAGGGTTAATGAGCAGTTCTTC.

This clone was recorded once. The genes are TRBV5-4 and TRBJ2-3; TRBD2 matches 12 bases. Germline loops: CDR1 SGHNT, CDR2 YYREEE (reference sequence). This CDR3 contains 18 residues. Trimming at V came to 1 base and at J to 4 bases, leaving 10 bases not matched to a gene. This CDR3 reads CASSLQASGGAFPDTQYF. CDR3 DNA: TGTGCCAGCAGCTTGCAGGCTAGCGGGGGGGCCTTTCCAGATACGCAGTATTTT.

V usage is TRBV15 and J usage is TRBJ2-1; 7 nucleotides match TRBD2. The CDR3 extends over 17 amino acids. V lost 0 bases and J lost 5; bases outside the gene matches: 10. CDR1 is LNHNV and CDR2 is YYDKDF in the germline V gene (reference sequence). CDR3 region: CATSRDPPPSGNNEQFF. CDR3 DNA sequence: TGTGCCACCAGCAGAGATCCCCCTCCTAGCGGCAACAATGAGCAGTTCTTC.

This clone appeared a single time. The chain joins TRBV25-1 to TRBJ1-1, with D uncertain. This CDR3 is built from 16 residues. In germline, CDR1 is MGHDK, CDR2 SYGVNS. Trimming took 5 bases from V and 6 from J, leaving 22 bases between them. The DNA for the CDR3 is TGTGCCAGCAGTAATAGTTTAGAGGGCGTCGGCCCTGAAGCTTTCTTT. Its translation: CASSNSLEGVGPEAFF.

This clone was seen a few times. The chain recombines TRBV13 with TRBJ2-5; 8 nucleotides line up with TRBD2. Germline lookup yields CDR1 PRHDT and CDR2 FYEKMQ (reference sequence). The CDR3 spans 18 residues. After removal of 0 bases from V and 5 bases from J, the junction contained 14 bases not matched to a gene. CDR3: CASSLGPSSGFTGETQYF. The CDR3 DNA reads TGTGCCAGCAGCTTAGGCCCATCTAGCGGGTTCACCGGGGAGACCCAGTACTTC. The full variable domain, completed using reference TRBV13 and TRBJ2-5, is AAGVIQSPRHLIKEKRETATLKCYPIPRHDTVYWYQQGPGQDPQFLISFYEKMQSDKGSIPDRFSAQQFSDYHSELNMSSLELGDSALYFCASSLGPSSGFTGETQYFGPGTRLLVL.

This chain links TRBV5-4 with TRBJ2-2, with D possibly being TRBD2 (6 bases). V lost 4 bases to trimming and J lost 0 bases, with 13 bases between them. The CDR3 contains 16 residues. Looked up from germline, CDR1 is SGHNT and CDR2 is YYREEE (reference sequence). The CDR3: CASSTTLAANTGELFF. In DNA, the CDR3 is TGTGCCAGCAGCACGACCTTAGCGGCGAACACCGGGGAGCTGTTTTTT.

The rearrangement links TRBV28 to TRBJ1-1; 9 nucleotides align to TRBD1. This CDR3 has 14 amino acids. CDR1 is MDHEN, CDR2 SYDVKM, per germline. The V segment lost 2 bases and the J segment 5 bases; nucleotides outside the gene matches: 3. The CDR3 coding sequence is TGTGCCAGCAGTTTAAACAGGGGGCTTACTGAAGCTTTCTTT. Translating gives CASSLNRGLTEAFF.

The gene calls are TRBV7-9 and TRBJ1-4; no clear D. V lost 1 base to trimming and J lost 7 bases, with 10 bases between them. The germline V gene has CDR1 SEHNR and CDR2 FQNEAQ (reference sequence). The length of the CDR3 is 14 residues. CDR3 nucleotides: TGTGCCAGCAGCTTAGAAACGGTCGGTGAAAAACTGTTTTTT. Protein product: CASSLETVGEKLFF.

This chain uses TRBV11-3 with TRBJ2-2; a weak D match, TRBD2 (6 bases). Per the germline V gene, CDR1 is SGHNT and CDR2 is YENEEA. This CDR3 comprises 17 residues. Trimming took off 5 bases at V and 6 bases at J, with 22 bases between the two ends. CDR3: CASSPGWREPGAGELFF. In DNA form, the CDR3 reads TGTGCCAGCAGCCCCGGCTGGAGGGAACCGGGTGCCGGGGAGCTGTTTTTT.

For this clone: Other nucleotide sequences from this sample produce the same CDR3. This chain joins TRBV18 and TRBJ2-3; D not resolved. Deletions cut 2 bases from V and 2 bases from J, with 8 bases between. Germline V lookup: CDR1 KGHSH, CDR2 LQKENI. The CDR3 has 14 residues. In DNA form, the CDR3 reads TGTGCCAGCTCACCAGGGCTATCCACAGATACGCAGTATTTT. As protein: CASSPGLSTDTQYF.

J is TRBJ2-1 and V is TRBV7-2; a possible D gene is TRBD2 (5 bases). Per germline, CDR1 SGHTA and CDR2 FQGNSA. V shed 1 base and J shed 10 bases, with 14 bases lying between them. The CDR3 is made up of 14 amino acids. The CDR3 DNA follows: TGTGCCAGCAGCTTAGTGGCACCTTCGGGAGAGCAGTTCTTC. Its translation: CASSLVAPSGEQFF.

This rearrangement joins TRBV18 to TRBJ2-7; D might be TRBD1 (6 bases). Per germline, CDR1 KGHSH and CDR2 LQKENI. V lost 2 bases and J lost 1, with 15 bases in between. The CDR3 totals 16 residues. For the CDR3, the DNA is TGTGCCAGCTCACCAGACTTACAGGGTAGATCCTACGAGCAGTACTTC. Translating gives CASSPDLQGRSYEQYF.

V and J are TRBV9 and TRBJ2-2; 7 nucleotides agree with TRBD2. The CDR3 consists of 17 residues. Germline CDR1 is SGDLS and CDR2 is YYNGEE. V was clipped by 4 bases and J by 2 bases; unmatched bases: 11. The CDR3 is CASSPHKASGNTGELFF. The CDR3 coding sequence is TGTGCCAGCAGCCCCCATAAGGCTAGCGGAAACACCGGGGAGCTGTTTTTT.

The chain uses TRBV29-1 and TRBJ2-5; TRBD2 is a possible D gene (7 bases). V gave up 3 bases and J gave up 9 bases, with 11 bases separating them. Germline CDR1 is SQVTM and CDR2 is ANQGSEA. CDR3 length equals 11 residues. This CDR3 is CSVDRGGAQYF. The CDR3 DNA reads TGCAGCGTTGACAGGGGAGGGGCCCAGTACTTC.

In this sample, this clone turned up once. The rearrangement links TRBV6-1 to TRBJ1-5; D gene uncertain. The germline V gene has CDR1 MNHNS and CDR2 SASEGT. Trimming took off 1 base at V and 7 bases at J, with 11 bases between the two ends. The CDR3 extends over 14 amino acids. In nucleotides, the CDR3 is TGTGCCAGCAGTGAAGTGGCTTCCCTCCAGCCCCAGCATTTT. Translation: CASSEVASLQPQHF.

The V and J genes are TRBV5-1 and TRBJ2-5; 7 bases are a match to TRBD1. This CDR3 has 14 residues. The V gene end was trimmed by 3 bases and the J gene end by 3 bases; junction bases not matched to a gene: 5. Germline V gene lookup returns CDR1 SGHRS and CDR2 YFSETQ. The CDR3, as DNA: TGCGCCAGCAGCTCCCGGGACAGAAAAGAGACCCAGTACTTC. It codes for CASSSRDRKETQYF.

This rearrangement joins TRBV7-8 to TRBJ2-2, with D hard to call. CDR3 size: 16 residues. CDR1 is SGHVS, CDR2 FQNEAQ, per germline. V was cut by 1 base and J by 9 bases, with 18 bases left in between. Here the CDR3 reads CASSLELAERLWELFF. In DNA form, the CDR3 reads TGTGCCAGCAGCTTAGAGTTAGCAGAACGTCTATGGGAGCTGTTTTTT. The full variable domain, with the rest looked up from reference TRBV7-8 and TRBJ2-2, is GAGVSQSPRYKVAKRGQDVALRCDPISGHVSLFWYQQALGQGPEFLTYFQNEAQLDKSGLPSDRFFAERPEGSVSTLKIQRTQQEDSAVYLCASSLELAERLWELFFGEGSRLTVL.

V is TRBV7-2 and J is TRBJ1-3; D is undetermined. Germline CDR1 is SGHTA and CDR2 is FQGNSA. V was clipped by 4 bases and J by 5 bases, with 18 bases between them. This CDR3 region has 16 residues. The CDR3: CASSSRAAVLRNTIYF. The DNA of the CDR3 is TGTGCCAGCAGCTCCAGAGCGGCTGTCTTGAGAAACACCATATATTTT.

V usage is TRBV19 and J usage is TRBJ2-5; 12 bases match TRBD2. V lost 1 base and J lost 1; bases outside the gene matches: 1. Germline V gene lookup returns CDR1 LNHDA and CDR2 SQIVND (reference sequence). This CDR3 has 16 amino acids. CDR3: CASSIGGLAGQETQYF. The DNA for the CDR3 is TGTGCCAGTAGTATAGGGGGACTAGCGGGCCAAGAGACCCAGTACTTC.

The CDR3 nucleotides are TGTGCCAGCAGTTACTCTGACAGGGGTAGAGGCTACACCTTC. This translates into CASSYSDRGRGYTF. The chain recombines TRBV6-5 with TRBJ1-2; TRBD1 aligns across 8 bases. V lost 0 bases to trimming and J lost 8 bases; unmatched junction nucleotides: 5. The germline gives CDR1 MNHEY, CDR2 SVGAGI. This CDR3 is built from 14 residues.

This chain connects TRBV5-4 to TRBJ1-3; D not resolved. Trimming shortened V by 7 bases and J by 0 bases, and 8 bases separated the two germline ends. Germline V gene sequence: CDR1 SGHNT, CDR2 YYREEE (reference sequence). This CDR3 is 13 amino acids long. CDR3 in amino acids: CASRRSSGNTIYF. The CDR3 coding sequence is TGTGCCAGCCGACGGAGCTCTGGAAACACCATATATTTT.